This T cell receptor (beta chain) was found in a study of CD8 T cells in ankylosing spondylitis. In this sample, this clonotype turned up many times. MiXCR, run by TCRdb on the 5' RACE reads, gives a single entry per CDR3 protein. This sample has 250,000 or so distinct CDR3 sequences, with approximately 12% found just once. Germline V gene lookup returns CDR1 MNHNS and CDR2 SASEGT. CDR3 length equals 14 residues. V was shortened by 8 bases and J by 0 bases, with 12 bases between the two germline ends. Sequencing was performed on blood, either unsorted or a sorted T cell fraction (not recorded which). V gene TRBV6-1 combines with J gene TRBJ2-3; D not resolved. This receptor was taken from a male donor with ankylosing spondylitis or in good health (not recorded which). The CDR3 bases are TGTGCCAGCTCCCTGTGGCTTAGCACAGATACGCAGTATTTT. It translates to CASSLWLSTDTQYF.